This T cell receptor (beta chain) was identified during a study of CD8 T cells in Susac syndrome. In the study overall: Each patient with Susac syndrome, at the time of blood draw, was therapy-naive, on corticosteroids, or on intravenous immunoglobulin alone. Study-wide findings and caveats: The total CD8+ repertoires yielded sixteen Susac-specific public clones and the CD8+ TEMRA repertoires yielded about 5.

The authors carried out high-throughput sequencing of TCR beta. They applied it to CD8+ and CD4+ T cells obtained from blood. Negative isolation was applied to CD8+ and CD4+ T cells, and FACS enrichment was applied to TEMRA cells. The J segment lost 6 bases and the V segment lost 6 bases, leaving 8 bases of the junction unmatched. This CDR3 is built from 15 residues. The count of this clonotype is one. Its antigen is unidentified. RNA was extracted with the RNeasy kit, and a quantity of about 0.45 to 1 ug was reverse transcribed using random hexamers. MiXCR, applied by TCRdb to the immunoSEQ multiplex PCR reads, yields one record per CDR3 protein. The table includes 95,000 to 150,000 distinct CDR3 sequences, about 95% detected once.

The source material was CD8+ T cells from PBMCs. The rearrangement joins TRBV12-3 or TRBV12-4 to TRBJ2-1; 10 positions match TRBD2. This TCR was sampled from a human donor with Susac syndrome. For the CDR3, the DNA is TGTGCCAGCAGCCCGATAGCGGGAGGCCCCAATGAGCAGTTCTTC. Residues: CASSPIAGGPNEQFF.